This TCR beta chain was obtained from a study of radiation and T cells in renal cell carcinoma. Points from the study as a whole: From baseline, blood top tumor clonotypes peaked at 2 weeks post-radiation.

Data came from immunoSEQ multiplex PCR; TCRdb stores just in-frame clones and leaves some out. The data hold roughly 45,000 clones, with roughly four fifths observed a single time. CDR1 LNHNV and CDR2 YYDKDF come from the germline V gene (reference sequence). The V and J ends lost 7 bases and 9 bases, in that order; junction bases with no gene match: 6. CDR3 length: 14 amino acids. A remark on this clone: Its antigen is not known.

Documented time point: blood 4 weeks post-SBRT, at nephrectomy. The sample's treatment: 15 Gy SBRT to primary tumor, nephrectomy 4 weeks later. Nephrectomy followed 15 Gy stereotactic body radiation by 4 weeks. The patient's renal cell carcinoma had clear cell pathology. The sequence came from a woman aged 65 to 85 with renal cell carcinoma. The material sequenced was blood, taken from a patient whose treatment included radiotherapy and nephrectomy. This sequence joins TRBV15 and TRBJ1-4; 12 bases match TRBD1. CDR3 loop: CATTRDRGQKKLFF. CDR3 bases: TGTGCCACCACCAGGGACAGGGGGCAGAAAAAACTGTTTTTT.